This T cell receptor (beta chain) was sequenced during a study of CD8 T cell repertoires and HIV-1 epitope variants. Remarks on this clone: Its antigen is as yet unknown.

On the immunoSEQ platform, TCR beta CDR3s were sequenced at survey depth. The method was immunoSEQ multiplex PCR; TCRdb's version includes in-frame clones alone and lacks a portion of them. The table includes about 4,600 clones, approximately 70% detected once. V gave up 3 bases and J gave up 9 bases; unmatched junction bases: 7. Germline V lookup: CDR1 LNHDA, CDR2 SQIVND (reference sequence). This CDR3 has 15 amino acids. The TCR comes from a male donor with HIV. This chain links TRBV19 with TRBJ2-1; 11 bases are a match to TRBD1. Sequenced: cultured CD8+ T cells derived from PBMCs. The CDR3 spells CASSIRDGTGGEQFF. For the CDR3, the DNA is TGTGCCAGTAGTATTCGGGACGGGACAGGGGGTGAGCAGTTCTTC.